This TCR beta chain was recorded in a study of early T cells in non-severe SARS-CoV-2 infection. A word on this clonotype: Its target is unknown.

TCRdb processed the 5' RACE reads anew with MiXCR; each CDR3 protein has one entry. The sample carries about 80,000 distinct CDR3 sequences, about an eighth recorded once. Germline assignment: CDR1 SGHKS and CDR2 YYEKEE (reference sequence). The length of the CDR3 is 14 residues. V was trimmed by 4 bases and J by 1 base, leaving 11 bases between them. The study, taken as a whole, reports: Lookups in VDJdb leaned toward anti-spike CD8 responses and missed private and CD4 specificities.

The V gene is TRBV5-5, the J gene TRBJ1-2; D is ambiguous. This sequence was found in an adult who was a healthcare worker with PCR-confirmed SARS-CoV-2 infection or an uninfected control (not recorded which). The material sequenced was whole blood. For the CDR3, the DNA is TGTGCCAGCAGCCCCTCGGCAGATAACTATGGCTACACCTTC. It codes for CASSPSADNYGYTF.